A single sample gave rise to the 16 T cell receptor beta chains below, sequenced in a study of blood T cell repertoires in COVID-19. Produced via immunoSEQ multiplex PCR; TCRdb's table is partial and in-frame only. The table shows approximately 250,000 clones, with 85% to 90% occurring only once. The sequenced sample was PBMCs or T cells enriched from blood (not recorded which). These receptors were taken from a woman aged 25 to 45 with acute COVID-19.

The chain joins TRBV19 to TRBJ2-7; 7 bases match TRBD2. V trimming: 3 bases; J trimming: 0 bases; junction bases outside the gene matches: 11. Germline CDR1 is LNHDA and CDR2 is SQIVND (reference sequence). The CDR3 runs 17 residues. Here the CDR3 reads CASSIGISPGGSYEQYF. The DNA of the CDR3 is TGTGCCAGTAGTATTGGGATCAGTCCGGGGGGCTCCTACGAGCAGTACTTC.

This chain uses TRBV29-1 with TRBJ2-1; D not certain. The CDR3 runs 12 residues. Germline-derived CDR1 and CDR2 are SQVTM and ANQGSEA. Deletions cut 7 bases from V and 6 bases from J, with 13 bases between. CDR3 sequence: CSGQVTLNEQFF. CDR3 sequence (DNA): TGCAGCGGTCAGGTCACCCTCAATGAGCAGTTCTTC.

V gene TRBV5-1 combines with J gene TRBJ2-7; 12 bases match TRBD2. Trimming at V came to 4 bases and at J to 0 bases, leaving 14 bases not matched to a gene. Germline assignment: CDR1 SGHRS and CDR2 YFSETQ. The CDR3 covers 19 residues. The CDR3 nucleotides read TGCGCCAGCAGCCTACCAGGGAGGACTAGCGGGATTAACTCCTACGAGCAGTACTTC. Residues: CASSLPGRTSGINSYEQYF.

J is TRBJ2-7 and V is TRBV29-1; 7 bases are shared with TRBD1. The germline V gene encodes CDR1 SQVTM and CDR2 ANQGSEA. The junction had 4 bases not matched to a gene; V was cut back by 1 base and J by 1 base. The CDR3 has 14 amino acids. The CDR3, as DNA: TGCAGCGTTGAAGCAACAGGGGAATCCTACGAGCAGTACTTC. It specifies CSVEATGESYEQYF.

This clone was found once. The rearrangement joins TRBV2 to TRBJ1-6, with D possibly TRBD1 on 6 matching bases. The germline V gene encodes CDR1 SNHLY and CDR2 FYNNEI. V lost 6 bases, J lost 7 bases, and 16 bases lay in between. The CDR3 runs 15 residues. CDR3 amino acids: CASSLTDSTNSPLHF. DNA for the CDR3: TGTGCCAGCAGCTTAACGGACAGTACGAATTCACCCCTCCACTTT.

The J gene is TRBJ2-3, the V gene TRBV10-3; 12 bases agree with TRBD2. The CDR3 extends over 17 amino acids. The trim removed 4 bases at V and 6 bases at J, leaving 11 bases unmatched. Germline values: CDR1 ENHRY, CDR2 SYGVKD. CDR3 region: CAISAVASGRAPDTQYF. CDR3 sequence (DNA): TGTGCCATCAGTGCCGTGGCTAGCGGGAGGGCCCCCGATACGCAGTATTTT.

The V call is TRBV2, the J call TRBJ2-7; tentatively, D is TRBD2 (5 bases). This CDR3 spans 14 amino acids. Germline assignment: CDR1 SNHLY and CDR2 FYNNEI. The V end lost 8 bases, the J end lost 2 bases, and 16 bases lay between the germline ends. The CDR3 sequence is CASGLPPEAYEQYF. CDR3 DNA: TGTGCCAGCGGACTCCCACCAGAGGCCTACGAGCAGTACTTC.

The rearrangement uses TRBV25-1 and TRBJ1-4, with a tentative D call TRBD1 (6 bases). The length of the CDR3 is 16 residues. CDR1 is MGHDK, CDR2 SYGVNS, per germline. V lost 2 bases to trimming and J lost 0 bases, with 10 bases between them. The CDR3 DNA reads as TGTGCCAGCAGTGAAGGACAGTATGCAACTAATGAAAAACTGTTTTTT. Translated: CASSEGQYATNEKLFF.

The chain links TRBV12-5 to TRBJ2-7, with D unclear. The V gene lost 3 bases and the J gene lost 3 bases, with 6 bases spanning the gap. The CDR3 has 12 amino acids. Germline lookup yields CDR1 LGHNT and CDR2 FRNRAP. Here the CDR3 reads CASGFDNYEQYF. The CDR3 DNA reads as TGTGCTAGTGGTTTTGACAACTACGAGCAGTACTTC.

The chain has TRBV5-8 and TRBJ2-1; 7 bases line up with TRBD1. V lost 0 bases and J lost 8; bases outside the gene matches: 8. The CDR3 is 15 residues long. CDR1 and CDR2 from the germline V gene are SGHTS and YDEGEE. The CDR3 sequence: CASSLGGQVFDEQFF. In DNA, the CDR3 is TGTGCCAGCAGCTTGGGCGGACAGGTCTTCGATGAGCAGTTCTTC. Based on the CDR3 plus reference TRBV5-8 and TRBJ2-1, the full variable domain is EAGVTQSPTHLIKTRGQQATLRCSPISGHTSVYWYQQALGLGLQFLLWYDEGEERNRGNFPPRFSGRQFPNYSSELNVNALELEDSALYLCASSLGGQVFDEQFFGPGTRLTVL.

The chain carries TRBV7-9 and TRBJ1-5, with TRBD1 matching over 9 bases. CDR3 size: 14 residues. Germline-derived CDR1 and CDR2 are SEHNR and FQNEAQ (reference sequence). J lost 4 bases, V lost 5 bases, and 3 bases had no gene match. CDR3: CASSPGQGNQPQHF. The CDR3 DNA reads as TGTGCCAGCAGCCCGGGACAGGGAAATCAGCCCCAGCATTTT.

The rearrangement uses TRBV7-9 and TRBJ2-1; tentative D call: TRBD2 (6 bases). Germline values: CDR1 SEHNR, CDR2 FQNEAQ (reference sequence). CDR3 size: 13 residues. Trimming removed 5 bases from V and 7 bases from J, with 12 bases in between. The CDR3 nucleotides read TGTGCCAGCAGCCCGGGAGAGGTGAATGAGCAGTTCTTC. It translates to CASSPGEVNEQFF.

This clone came up once. The chain is built from TRBV28 and TRBJ2-3; D perhaps matches TRBD2 (7 bases). Trimming took off 7 bases at V and 4 bases at J, with 18 bases between the two ends. In germline, CDR1 is MDHEN, CDR2 SYDVKM. CDR3 length: 15 residues. CDR3 protein: CASTSTGGPADTQYF. CDR3 bases: TGTGCCAGCACCTCAACGGGGGGCCCGGCAGATACGCAGTATTTT.

The chain links TRBV5-1 to TRBJ1-6; TRBD1 matches at 7 bases. V shed 4 bases, J shed 10 bases, and the junction held 8 bases outside the gene matches. CDR3 length equals 14 residues. CDR1 and CDR2 from the germline V gene are SGHRS and YFSETQ. CDR3 amino acids: CASSLDTGDSPLHF. CDR3 coding DNA: TGCGCCAGCAGCCTTGATACAGGGGACTCACCCCTCCACTTT.

This clone appeared a single time. The J gene is TRBJ2-3, the V gene TRBV7-9; the match to TRBD2 covers 13 bases. Germline V gives CDR1 SEHNR, CDR2 FQNEAQ (reference sequence). Unmatched junction bases numbered 6, after V lost 3 bases and J lost 3 bases. The CDR3 spans 17 residues. CDR3 sequence: CASSLVGLAGDTDTQYF. In DNA form, the CDR3 reads TGTGCCAGCAGCTTGGTCGGACTAGCGGGAGATACAGATACGCAGTATTTT. Drawing the rest from reference TRBV7-9 and TRBJ2-3, the complete variable domain is DTGVSQNPRHKITKRGQNVTFRCDPISEHNRLYWYRQTLGQGPEFLTYFQNEAQLEKSRLLSDRFSAERPKGSFSTLEIQRTEQGDSAMYLCASSLVGLAGDTDTQYFGPGTRLTVL.

The chain links TRBV21-1 to TRBJ1-1; no DNA check was done on the table's D call, TRBD1. TRBV21-1 is an annotated pseudogene. This CDR3 region has 16 residues. The CDR3 nucleotides read TGTGCCAGCAGCAAAGTAGTATCCGGGACAGAGATTGGGGAGTTCTTT. Encoded protein: CASSKVVSGTEIGEFF.